The clone carrying this T cell receptor (beta chain) was counted at least ten times. Trimming took 4 bases from V and 5 from J; bases not matched to a gene: 8. Germline lookup yields CDR1 SGDLS and CDR2 YYNGEE. The CDR3 totals 15 residues. These data come from a study of human T cells and chemical hapten exposure. Noted time point: patch test 1, 2 weeks after DPC sensitization. The treatment denotes: therapeutic diphenylcyclopropenone sensitization with weekly scalp DPC. TCRdb used MiXCR to reprocess the RACE reads, holding one entry per CDR3 protein. Of just over 80,000 distinct CDR3 sequences in the sample, around 11% are singletons; the top ten hold roughly 4.2%.

This TCR came from a woman aged 50 to 65 with alopecia areata. Some clones in this sample may be carry-over from other donors' samples. This specimen consisted of whole blood, obtained in connection with sensitization to the hapten diphenylcyclopropenone (DPC). This chain connects TRBV9 to TRBJ2-1; 8 positions match TRBD1. The CDR3 nucleotides are TGTGCCAGCAGCCGTAGGACAGGGCTAAACAATGAGCAGTTCTTC. Translating it yields CASSRRTGLNNEQFF.